This T cell receptor beta chain is from a study of T cell responses to AZD1222 COVID-19 vaccine. Profiled with immunoSEQ multiplex PCR; TCRdb holds only in-frame clones, not every one. Here the sample spans tens of thousands of clones, about 85% being singletons. With respect to this clone: Its antigen is undetermined.

Germline-derived CDR1 and CDR2 are LNHDA and SQIVND (reference sequence). This CDR3 spans 15 amino acids. The germline V and J ends were trimmed by 7 bases and 4 bases, with 17 bases remaining between them. Study-wide results and caveats: When two AZD1222 doses had been given, Spike-specific TCR breadth and depth rose.

This rearrangement joins TRBV19 to TRBJ1-3, with no clear D. The sequence came from an adult in good health. Specimen: peripheral blood, collected on day 0 of AZD1222 vaccination. Here the CDR3 DNA reads TGTGCCAGTAACCCGGAGGCACCGGGAGGAAACACCATATATTTT. Protein sequence: CASNPEAPGGNTIYF.